Below, 29 T cell receptor beta chains from the same sample are listed, as sequenced in a study of CD4 T cells in relation to SARS-CoV-2 and coronaviruses. No antigen is known for these receptors. TCRdb's copy holds only in-frame clones and misses some; the assay was immunoSEQ multiplex PCR. The sample yields about 36,000 clones, around 85% seen once. Sequenced material: naive CD4+ T cells from PBMCs, cultured in vitro. Subset specified: naive CD4+ T cells isolated by negative enrichment. The source is an adult with COVID-19.

This chain connects TRBV4-3 to TRBJ2-1, with a tentative D call TRBD2 (6 bases). The V and J ends lost 3 bases and 5 bases respectively, with 11 bases between them. CDR1 is LGHNA, CDR2 YSLEER, per germline. This CDR3 comprises 14 residues. The DNA of the CDR3 is TGCGCCAGCAGCCAGGTGGGACTGGACAATGAGCAGTTCTTC. It yields the protein CASSQVGLDNEQFF.

This chain links TRBV28 with TRBJ2-2, with D unclear. The length of the CDR3 is 15 residues. V shed 2 bases and J shed 2 bases, with 9 bases lying between them. Germline CDR1 MDHEN, CDR2 SYDVKM. CDR3 in amino acids: CASSLNPRNTGELFF. Written as DNA, the CDR3 is TGTGCCAGCAGTTTAAACCCCCGAAACACCGGGGAGCTGTTTTTT.

The V call is TRBV11-2, the J call TRBJ2-1, with a possible D match to TRBD2 (6 bases). Germline CDR1 reads SGHAT; CDR2 reads FQNNGV. Trimming stripped 1 base from V and 0 bases from J, with 13 bases between. This CDR3 is 17 amino acids long. The CDR3 DNA sequence: TGTGCCAGCAGCTTAGGGTATAGCGGAGTCTCCTACAATGAGCAGTTCTTC. It translates to CASSLGYSGVSYNEQFF.

V and J are TRBV2 and TRBJ1-5; D is unclear. The length of the CDR3 is 14 residues. Looked up from germline, CDR1 is SNHLY and CDR2 is FYNNEI. The germline V and J ends were trimmed by 10 bases and 0 bases, with 13 bases remaining between them. This chain's CDR3 is CATGVDYSNQPQHF. CDR3 in DNA: TGTGCCACCGGAGTTGATTATAGCAATCAGCCCCAGCATTTT.

This chain connects TRBV30 to TRBJ1-1; TRBD1 matches 7 bases. Germline trimming cut 7 bases from V and 4 bases from J; bases unmatched to any gene: 9. The germline V gene encodes CDR1 GTSNPN and CDR2 SVGIG (reference sequence). CDR3 length equals 13 residues. CDR3 DNA sequence: TGTGCCTTCCGCCGCACAGGGGTCACTGAAGCTTTCTTT. This gives the protein CAFRRTGVTEAFF.

This clone is a singleton in its sample. The V and J genes are TRBV3-1 (or the pseudogene TRBV3-2) and TRBJ2-6, with D unresolved. Germline V gives CDR1 LGHDT, CDR2 YNNKEL (reference sequence). Trimming stripped 4 bases from V and 12 bases from J, with 19 bases between. This CDR3 region has 15 residues. In DNA form, the CDR3 reads TGTGCCAGCAGCCCCAACAGAGGCCCCATTACCGTCCTGACTTTC. The encoded protein is CASSPNRGPITVLTF.

The chain recombines TRBV19 with TRBJ2-3; D is undetermined. V was clipped by 0 bases and J by 4 bases, with 5 bases between them. From germline, CDR1 is LNHDA and CDR2 SQIVND (reference sequence). The CDR3 runs to 13 residues. CDR3 nucleotide sequence: TGTGCCAGTAGTATAGAGATCGCAGATACGCAGTATTTT. Translated, it gives CASSIEIADTQYF.

J is TRBJ2-3 and V is TRBV7-9; D ambiguous. The germline V gene encodes CDR1 SEHNR and CDR2 FQNEAQ (reference sequence). The CDR3 loop spans 11 amino acids. Trimming shortened V by 5 bases and J by 3 bases, and 3 bases separated the two germline ends. In DNA, the CDR3 is TGTGCCAGCAGCCGGACAGATACGCAGTATTTT. Amino acid sequence: CASSRTDTQYF. Based on the CDR3 plus reference TRBV7-9 and TRBJ2-3, the full variable domain is DTGVSQNPRHKITKRGQNVTFRCDPISEHNRLYWYRQTLGQGPEFLTYFQNEAQLEKSRLLSDRFSAERPKGSFSTLEIQRTEQGDSAMYLCASSRTDTQYFGPGTRLTVL.

The chain carries TRBV19 and TRBJ2-1; possibly TRBD2 for D (5 bases). The germline gives CDR1 LNHDA, CDR2 SQIVND (reference sequence). Between the trimmed V and J ends, which lost 3 bases and 0 bases, there was a span of 15 bases. This CDR3 is built from 17 residues. The CDR3 region has the DNA TGTGCCAGTAGTATCTCGTTAGCGAGCAGCTCCTACAATGAGCAGTTCTTC. Residues: CASSISLASSSYNEQFF.

This chain uses TRBV28 with TRBJ1-6; TRBD1 is a possible D gene (5 bases). V was cut by 6 bases and J by 0 bases, with 9 bases left in between. Germline V gene sequence: CDR1 MDHEN, CDR2 SYDVKM. The CDR3 runs 15 residues. CDR3 in amino acids: CASRRQSSYNSPLHF. CDR3 DNA: TGTGCCAGCAGACGACAGAGCTCCTATAATTCACCCCTCCACTTT.

The rearrangement joins TRBV4-3 to TRBJ2-2; possibly TRBD1 for D (5 bases). The CDR3 contains 15 residues. V lost 0 bases to trimming and J lost 5 bases, with 10 bases between them. Looked up from germline, CDR1 is LGHNA and CDR2 is YSLEER. CDR3 in amino acids: CASSQEGHNTGELFF. The CDR3 nucleotides read TGCGCCAGCAGCCAAGAGGGGCACAATACCGGGGAGCTGTTTTTT.

The V and J genes are TRBV7-2 and TRBJ2-1; the D is unclear. The ends were cut back, 5 bases at V and 5 bases at J, with 7 bases in the middle. The CDR3 consists of 12 residues. Germline V gene lookup returns CDR1 SGHTA and CDR2 FQGNSA. In DNA form, the CDR3 reads TGTGCCAGCAGCCAGGTTAACAATGAGCAGTTCTTC. It yields the protein CASSQVNNEQFF.

This chain links TRBV7-9 with TRBJ1-1; TRBD1 aligns across 9 bases. Germline CDR1 and CDR2: SEHNR and FQNEAQ (reference sequence). V shed 5 bases and J 1 base; nucleotides not matched to a gene: 5. This CDR3 is 15 amino acids long. The DNA of the CDR3 is TGTGCCAGCAGCAATTCGGACAGGGGGAACACTGAAGCTTTCTTT. It is translated as CASSNSDRGNTEAFF. Supplemented by reference TRBV7-9 and TRBJ1-1, the full variable domain reads DTGVSQNPRHKITKRGQNVTFRCDPISEHNRLYWYRQTLGQGPEFLTYFQNEAQLEKSRLLSDRFSAERPKGSFSTLEIQRTEQGDSAMYLCASSNSDRGNTEAFFGQGTRLTVV.

The CDR3 DNA is TGTGCCAGCAGCTTAAGCCTCCGGACTAGCGGGAGAACAGATACGCAGTATTTT. It is translated as CASSLSLRTSGRTDTQYF. The chain recombines TRBV7-2 with TRBJ2-3; TRBD2 matches at 13 bases. The CDR3 has 18 amino acids. Germline-derived CDR1 and CDR2 are SGHTA and FQGNSA. V lost 2 bases to trimming and J lost 3 bases; unmatched junction nucleotides: 8.

The rearrangement uses TRBV28 and TRBJ1-4; 11 nucleotides align to TRBD1. CDR3 length equals 15 residues. Trimming removed 2 bases from V and 7 bases from J; junction bases left unmatched: 3. In germline, CDR1 is MDHEN, CDR2 SYDVKM. The CDR3, as DNA: TGTGCCAGCAGTTTAATGGACAGGGGGCCTGAAAAACTGTTTTTT. Its protein product is CASSLMDRGPEKLFF. Together with reference TRBV28 and TRBJ1-4, the CDR3 gives the full variable domain: DVKVTQSSRYLVKRTGEKVFLECVQDMDHENMFWYRQDPGLGLRLIYFSYDVKMKEKGDIPEGYSVSREKKERFSLILESASTNQTSMYLCASSLMDRGPEKLFFGSGTQLSVL.

This clone turned up a few times. The J gene is TRBJ1-1, the V gene TRBV11-2, with a possible D match to TRBD1 (5 bases). Germline V lookup: CDR1 SGHAT, CDR2 FQNNGV. Trimming stripped 0 bases from V and 11 bases from J, with 16 bases between. The CDR3 has 14 amino acids. CDR3 nucleotides: TGTGCCAGCAGCTTAGAGCCCATTTCAGGGCGGGCTTTCTTT. Protein: CASSLEPISGRAFF.

The genes are TRBV3-1 (or the pseudogene TRBV3-2) and TRBJ2-3, with D uncertain. The CDR3 is 12 amino acids. The V end was cut by 6 bases, the J end by 3 bases, with 7 bases between. Germline CDR1 LGHDT, CDR2 YNNKEL (reference sequence). Here the CDR3 DNA reads TGTGCCAGCAGTGTTAAGACAGATACGCAGTATTTT. It specifies CASSVKTDTQYF.

The V and J genes are TRBV7-2 and TRBJ1-2, with D possibly being TRBD1 (5 bases). V lost 5 bases and J lost 6, with 13 bases in between. CDR3 length: 13 residues. Germline CDR1 is SGHTA and CDR2 is FQGNSA. The CDR3 spells CASSLGGRDGYTF. Here the CDR3 DNA reads TGTGCCAGCAGCCTTGGGGGGAGGGATGGCTACACCTTC.

The rearrangement joins TRBV2 to TRBJ2-6; D is perhaps TRBD2 (6 bases). Germline V gene sequence: CDR1 SNHLY, CDR2 FYNNEI. V was pared by 1 base and J by 2 bases, with 12 bases between. The length of the CDR3 is 17 residues. DNA of the CDR3: TGTGCCAGCAGTGAAGGTCGGGGGTGGGCTGGGGCCAACGTCCTGACTTTC. Translating it yields CASSEGRGWAGANVLTF. The full variable domain, in which reference TRBV2 and TRBJ2-6 provide the parts outside the CDR3, is EPEVTQTPSHQVTQMGQEVILRCVPISNHLYFYWYRQILGQKVEFLVSFYNNEISEKSEIFDDQFSVERPDGSNFTLKIRSTKLEDSAMYFCASSEGRGWAGANVLTFGAGSRLTVL.

This clone was seen a single time. The rearrangement links TRBV6-8 to TRBJ2-5; 12 positions agree with TRBD2. Germline CDR1 is MNHGY and CDR2 is SAAAGT. This CDR3 spans 18 amino acids. Unmatched junction bases numbered 13, after V lost 6 bases and J lost 2 bases. The CDR3 sequence is CASRVGLAGGPGQETQYF. The CDR3 coding sequence is TGTGCCAGCAGGGTTGGGCTAGCGGGAGGGCCCGGGCAAGAGACCCAGTACTTC.

The chain couples TRBV21-1 to TRBJ1-1; the table calls TRBD1, which could not be checked here. TRBV21-1 is a listed pseudogene. The CDR3 length is 14 residues. The CDR3 sequence: CASTAGTGDTEAFF. In DNA form, the CDR3 reads TGTGCCAGCACCGCCGGGACAGGTGACACTGAAGCTTTCTTT.

This chain joins TRBV28 and TRBJ1-2; D may be TRBD1 (6 bases). Germline V lookup: CDR1 MDHEN, CDR2 SYDVKM. V shed 7 bases and J shed 2 bases, with 14 bases lying between them. The CDR3 contains 14 residues. The CDR3 sequence is CASTQPGTNYGYTF. Here the CDR3 DNA reads TGTGCCAGCACCCAACCCGGGACAAACTATGGCTACACCTTC.

This chain connects TRBV28 to TRBJ1-5; 10 nucleotides line up with TRBD1. CDR1 and CDR2 (germline): MDHEN, SYDVKM. With V trimmed by 6 bases and J by 0 bases, 8 bases remained unmatched. The CDR3 runs to 17 residues. The CDR3 DNA follows: TGTGCCAGCAGGGGGACAGGGGTGGTATATAGCAATCAGCCCCAGCATTTT. Translation: CASRGTGVVYSNQPQHF.

The rearrangement links TRBV18 to TRBJ2-3, with D possibly TRBD2 on 6 matching bases. Germline assignment: CDR1 KGHSH and CDR2 LQKENI. CDR3 length equals 14 residues. Trimming took off 8 bases at V and 0 bases at J, with 12 bases between the two ends. The CDR3 DNA reads as TGTGCCAGCGGCAGCGGGCCCAGCACAGATACGCAGTATTTT. Protein: CASGSGPSTDTQYF.

This clone has more than one count but fewer than ten. This chain uses TRBV4-1 with TRBJ2-1; D is unresolved. The CDR3 is made up of 12 amino acids. CDR1 is MGHRA, CDR2 YSYEKL, per germline. Trimming shortened V by 3 bases and J by 8 bases, and 8 bases separated the two germline ends. The DNA for the CDR3 is TGCGCCAGCAGCCACCCACAAGATGAGCAGTTCTTC. It encodes CASSHPQDEQFF.

The V and J genes are TRBV30 and TRBJ2-1, with 11 bases that match TRBD2. V was clipped by 2 bases and J by 3 bases; unmatched bases: 3. Germline V lookup: CDR1 GTSNPN, CDR2 SVGIG (reference sequence). The CDR3 totals 15 residues. CDR3 DNA sequence: TGTGCCTGGAGTCAACTAGCGGGAGACTACAATGAGCAGTTCTTC. Translating it yields CAWSQLAGDYNEQFF.

The V gene is TRBV27, the J gene TRBJ2-2; no clear D gene. Per germline, CDR1 MNHEY and CDR2 SMNVEV (reference sequence). V gave up 6 bases and J gave up 4 bases, with 12 bases separating them. The CDR3 is 14 amino acids. The CDR3 region is CASRWEIGTGELFF. CDR3 nucleotide sequence: TGTGCCAGCAGATGGGAAATAGGCACCGGGGAGCTGTTTTTT.

This clone was seen a single time. The V and J genes are TRBV5-1 and TRBJ2-2; 9 bases align to TRBD1. The CDR3 is made up of 14 amino acids. With V trimmed by 3 bases and J by 6 bases, 3 bases remained unmatched. Germline V lookup: CDR1 SGHRS, CDR2 YFSETQ. The CDR3 DNA sequence: TGCGCCAGCAGCTGGGACAGGGTGGCCGGGGAGCTGTTTTTT. Residues: CASSWDRVAGELFF.

The V call is TRBV20-1, the J call TRBJ1-4; D remains ambiguous. Per the germline V gene, CDR1 is DFQATT and CDR2 is SNEGSKA (reference sequence). The CDR3 totals 11 residues. V was trimmed by 3 bases and J by 11 bases, leaving 10 bases between them. This CDR3 is CSARNQDKLFF. The CDR3 DNA sequence: TGCAGTGCTAGGAATCAGGATAAACTGTTTTTT.